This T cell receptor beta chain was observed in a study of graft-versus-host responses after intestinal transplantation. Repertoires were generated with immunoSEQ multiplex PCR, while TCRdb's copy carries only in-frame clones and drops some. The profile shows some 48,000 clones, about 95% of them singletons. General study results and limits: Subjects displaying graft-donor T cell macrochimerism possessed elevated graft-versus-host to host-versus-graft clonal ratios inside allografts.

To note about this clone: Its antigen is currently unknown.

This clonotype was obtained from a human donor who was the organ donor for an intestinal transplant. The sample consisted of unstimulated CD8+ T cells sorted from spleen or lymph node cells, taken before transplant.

DNA for the CDR3: TGTGCCAGCAGCGACGAGGGGGGGAACACCGGGGAGCTGTTTTTT. This codes for CASSDEGGNTGELFF. The chain uses TRBV13 and TRBJ2-2, with D possibly being TRBD1 or TRBD2 (6 bases each). The length of the CDR3 is 15 residues. V lost 5 bases, J lost 1 base, and 11 bases lay in between. Germline CDR1 PRHDT, CDR2 FYEKMQ (reference sequence). The variable domain in full, with the rest retrieved from reference TRBV13 and TRBJ2-2, is AAGVIQSPRHLIKEKRETATLKCYPIPRHDTVYWYQQGPGQDPQFLISFYEKMQSDKGSIPDRFSAQQFSDYHSELNMSSLELGDSALYFCASSDEGGNTGELFFGEGSRLTVL.